The present T cell receptor (beta chain) was sequenced within a study of tumor and adjacent non-tumor tissue in lung cancer. The template was RNA from unsorted bulk tissue. TCRbeta libraries were built with three rounds of nested PCR, modified from ARM-PCR. Each CDR3 protein is one row after TCRdb ran MiXCR on the multiplex PCR reads. The sample lists just over 200,000 distinct CDR3 sequences, 71% occurring once. The CDR3 loop spans 16 amino acids. Germline CDR1 is LGHNA and CDR2 is YSLEER. Of note for this clonotype: A single base separates this from a much larger clone, so it may be a read error.

The receptor comes from a man aged 60-69 years with non-small cell lung cancer. The sequenced sample was lung tumor tissue. The genes are TRBV4-3 and TRBJ2-3, with D possibly being TRBD2 (6 bases). The CDR3 DNA is TGCGACAGCAGCCAAGATGGCGGGACCAGACAAGGGGCGCAGTATTTT. It encodes CDSSQDGGTRQGAQYF.